The present entry profiles one TCR beta chain with its context. Antigen specificity is unknown. RNA transcripts were the source from which TCR beta CDR3 regions were amplified. Investigators did first-round RT-PCR with HTBI primers, then second-round multiplex PCR. TCRdb reanalysed the multiplex PCR reads using MiXCR and keeps one entry per CDR3 protein. The repertoire holds around 660,000 distinct CDR3 sequences, with roughly two fifths as singletons. Out of about 11 ml of fresh peripheral blood, PBMCs were obtained. The germline gives CDR1 SGHTA, CDR2 FQGNSA. This CDR3 has 12 amino acids. With 6 bases removed from V and 5 bases from J, the gap between germline ends came to 10 bases. This entry is derived from a study of Graves' ophthalmopathy and Graves' hyperthyroidism. Findings of the study overall: At about 69% sensitivity and approximately 72% specificity, the model predicted progression of the ophthalmopathy.

Material: peripheral blood. The chain has TRBV7-2 and TRBJ2-5; D unresolved. This TCR was sampled from an adult man with Graves' ophthalmopathy. The CDR3 protein is CASSLYMETQYF. DNA of the CDR3: TGTGCCAGCAGTCTTTATATGGAGACCCAGTACTTC. The whole variable domain, filled in from reference TRBV7-2 and TRBJ2-5, reads GAGVSQSPSNKVTEKGKDVELRCDPISGHTALYWYRQSLGQGLEFLIYFQGNSAPDKSGLPSDRFSAERTGGSVSTLTIQRTQQEDSAVYLCASSLYMETQYFGPGTRLLVL.